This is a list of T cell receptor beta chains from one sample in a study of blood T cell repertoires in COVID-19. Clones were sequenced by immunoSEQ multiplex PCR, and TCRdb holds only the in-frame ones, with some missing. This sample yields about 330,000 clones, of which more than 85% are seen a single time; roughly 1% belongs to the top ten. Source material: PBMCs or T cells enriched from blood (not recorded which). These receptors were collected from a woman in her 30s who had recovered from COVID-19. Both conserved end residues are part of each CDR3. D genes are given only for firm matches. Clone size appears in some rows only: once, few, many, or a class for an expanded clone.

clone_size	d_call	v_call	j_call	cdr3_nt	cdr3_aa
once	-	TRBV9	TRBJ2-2	TGTGCCAGCAGCGTAGCTACCGGGGAGCTGTTTTTT	CASSVATGELFF
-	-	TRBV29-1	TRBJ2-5	TGCAGCGTTGCCGGGAGCCAAGAGACCCAGTACTTC	CSVAGSQETQYF
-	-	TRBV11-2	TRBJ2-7	TGTGCCAGCAGCCGCGGGACAGAAGGGGGGTACTTC	CASSRGTEGGYF
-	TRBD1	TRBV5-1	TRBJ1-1	TGCGCCAGCAGCCCTGGACAGGGAGAAGCTTTCTTT	CASSPGQGEAFF
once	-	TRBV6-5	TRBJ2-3	TGTGCCAGCAGTTACCACTTCACAGATACGCAGTATTTT	CASSYHFTDTQYF
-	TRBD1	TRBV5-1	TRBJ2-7	TGCGCCAGCAGCCCCAGGGGGTCTGACGAGCAGTACTTC	CASSPRGSDEQYF
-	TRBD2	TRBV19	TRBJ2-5	TGTGCCAGTAATAGCGGGGGGCAAGAGACCCAGTACTTC	CASNSGGQETQYF
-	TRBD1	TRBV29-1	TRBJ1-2	TGCAGCGTTGAAGAGGCAGGGGGCTATGGCTACACCTTC	CSVEEAGGYGYTF
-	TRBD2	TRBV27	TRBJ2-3	TGTGCCAGCAGGAGGACTAGCGGGGTACTTAACGTCGATACGCAGTATTTT	CASRRTSGVLNVDTQYF
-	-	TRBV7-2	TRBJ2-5	TGTGCCAGCAGCCCCGACAGGCCGAGGCGTCAAGAGACCCAGTACTTC	CASSPDRPRRQETQYF
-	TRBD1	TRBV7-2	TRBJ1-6	TGTGCCAGCACCTCTCCGGCCCAGGGGGCTTACTCACCCCTCCACTTT	CASTSPAQGAYSPLHF
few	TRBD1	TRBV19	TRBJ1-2	TGTGCCAGTACCCCGGGGACAGTCACTAACTATGGCTACACCTTC	CASTPGTVTNYGYTF
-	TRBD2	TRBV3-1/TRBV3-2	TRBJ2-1	TGTGCCAGCAGCCAAGACCTCGGGGGGTCTTCCTACAATGAGCAGTTCTTC	CASSQDLGGSSYNEQFF
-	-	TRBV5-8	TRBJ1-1	TGTGCCAGCAACTCGATGGGGCTTGGCACTGAAGCTTTCTTT	CASNSMGLGTEAFF
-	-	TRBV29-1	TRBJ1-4	TGCAGCGTTGATTCCGGGGGAAAACTGTTTTTT	CSVDSGGKLFF
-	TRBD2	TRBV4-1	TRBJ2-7	TGCGCCAGCAGCCAACGGGGGGGCATCCCCTACGAGCAGTACTTC	CASSQRGGIPYEQYF
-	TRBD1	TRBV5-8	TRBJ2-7	TGTGCCAGCAGCTCTGGGACAGGCTTTTCCTACGAGCAGTACTTC	CASSSGTGFSYEQYF
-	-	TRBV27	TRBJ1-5	TGTGCCAGCAGTTATGGGACCAGGGGAGATCAGCCCCAGCATTTT	CASSYGTRGDQPQHF
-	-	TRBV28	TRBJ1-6	TGTGCCACTACTCCAAGACAGGCACTTTCTCATTCACCCCTCCACTTT	CATTPRQALSHSPLHF
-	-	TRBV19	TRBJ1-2	TGTGCCAGTAGTATAGGCGGGGTTCCAGCTAACTATGGCTACACCTTC	CASSIGGVPANYGYTF
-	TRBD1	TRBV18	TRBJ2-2	TGTGCCAGCTCCGACGGGACAGGGGACACCGGGGAGCTGTTTTTT	CASSDGTGDTGELFF